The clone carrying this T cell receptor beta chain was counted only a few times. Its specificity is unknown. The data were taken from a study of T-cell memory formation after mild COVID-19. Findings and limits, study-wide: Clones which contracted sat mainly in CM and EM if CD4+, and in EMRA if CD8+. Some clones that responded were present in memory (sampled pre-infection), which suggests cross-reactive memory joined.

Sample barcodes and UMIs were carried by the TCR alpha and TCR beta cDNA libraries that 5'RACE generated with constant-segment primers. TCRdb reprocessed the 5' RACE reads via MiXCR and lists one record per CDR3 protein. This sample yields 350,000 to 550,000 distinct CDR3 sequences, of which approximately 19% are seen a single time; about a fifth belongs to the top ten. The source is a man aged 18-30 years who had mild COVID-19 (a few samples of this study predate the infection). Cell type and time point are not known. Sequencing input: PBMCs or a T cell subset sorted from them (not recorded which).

The CDR3 sequence: CASSRDSLISGANVLTF. The CDR3 DNA is TGCGCCAGCAGCCGGGACAGCCTGATATCTGGGGCCAACGTCCTGACTTTC. The V and J genes are TRBV5-1 and TRBJ2-6; 7 nucleotides align to TRBD1. CDR1 is SGHRS and CDR2 is YFSETQ in the germline V gene. Losses at the gene ends were 4 bases for V and 1 base for J; bases not matched to a gene: 8. The CDR3 loop spans 17 amino acids.